This TCR beta chain comes out of a study of post-analysis software for immune sequencing data. General study findings and limits: Roughly 5 TRBV segments (TRBV5-6, TRBV5-1 and TRBV20-1 among them) occurred more frequently in patients than in controls.

Regarding this clonotype: Its antigen is not identified.

Researchers reported that TCR beta cDNA libraries carried unique molecular identifiers. TCRdb processed the PCR reads anew with MiXCR; each CDR3 protein has one entry. Among about 200,000 distinct CDR3 sequences listed, approximately 28% were seen once. Germline lookup yields CDR1 KGHDR and CDR2 SFDVKD. Trimming pared 7 bases from V and 2 bases from J, leaving 11 bases between. This CDR3 spans 14 amino acids. The sequencing input was blood. The chain has TRBV24-1 and TRBJ2-1, with D possibly called TRBD1 or TRBD2 (5 bases each). This clonotype originated in a girl aged 2 to 17 with multiple sclerosis. The CDR3 here is CATRGESPYNEQFF. Here the CDR3 DNA reads TGTGCCACCAGGGGGGAGAGCCCCTACAATGAGCAGTTCTTC.